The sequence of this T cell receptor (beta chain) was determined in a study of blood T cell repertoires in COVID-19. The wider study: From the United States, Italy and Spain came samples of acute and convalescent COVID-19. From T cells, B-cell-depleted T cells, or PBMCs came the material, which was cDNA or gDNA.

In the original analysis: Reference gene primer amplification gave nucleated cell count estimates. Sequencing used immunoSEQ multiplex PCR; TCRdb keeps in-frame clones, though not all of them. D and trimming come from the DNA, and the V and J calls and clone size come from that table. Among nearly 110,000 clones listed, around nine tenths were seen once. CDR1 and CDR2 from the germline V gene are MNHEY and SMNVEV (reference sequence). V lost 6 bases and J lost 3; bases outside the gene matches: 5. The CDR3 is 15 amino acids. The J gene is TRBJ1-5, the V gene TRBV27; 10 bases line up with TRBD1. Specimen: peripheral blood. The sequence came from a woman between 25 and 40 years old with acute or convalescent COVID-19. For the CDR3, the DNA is TGTGCCAGCAGAAGGACAGGGGGAAACAATCAGCCCCAGCATTTT. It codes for CASRRTGGNNQPQHF.